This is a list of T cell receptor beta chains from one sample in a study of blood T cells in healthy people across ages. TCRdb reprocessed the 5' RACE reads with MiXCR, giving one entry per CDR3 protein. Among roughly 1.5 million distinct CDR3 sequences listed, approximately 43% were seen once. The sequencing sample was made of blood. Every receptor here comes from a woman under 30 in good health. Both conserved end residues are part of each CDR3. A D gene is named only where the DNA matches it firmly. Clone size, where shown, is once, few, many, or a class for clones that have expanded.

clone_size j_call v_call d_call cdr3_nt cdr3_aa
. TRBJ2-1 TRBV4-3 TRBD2 TGCGCCAGCAGCCAACTTCTCAGCGGGAGTCCGTTCTTC CASSQLLSGSPFF
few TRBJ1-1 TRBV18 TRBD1 TGTGCCAGCTCAAGCCTGGACAGGGGAAGTGGGGAAGCTTTCTTT CASSSLDRGSGEAFF
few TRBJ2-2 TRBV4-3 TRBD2 TGCGCCAGCAGCCTCGAAACCGGACTAGCGGGAGTTACCGGGGAGCTGTTTTTT CASSLETGLAGVTGELFF
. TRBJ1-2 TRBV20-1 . TGCAGTGCTAGAGATAAGGGACGAGGTCCTAACTATGGCTACACCTTC CSARDKGRGPNYGYTF
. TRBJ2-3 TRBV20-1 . TGCAGTGCTGGACCAGACACTAGCACAGATACGCAGTATTTT CSAGPDTSTDTQYF
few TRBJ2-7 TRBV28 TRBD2 TGTGCCAGCAGACTAGCGGAAAGCTCCTACGAGCAGTACTTC CASRLAESSYEQYF
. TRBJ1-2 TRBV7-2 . TGTGCCAGCAGCTTAGTCAGGGGAGAAGGCCACACCTTC CASSLVRGEGHTF
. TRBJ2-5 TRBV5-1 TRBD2 TGCGCCAGCAGCCTGAGCAGCGGGGGGGGCTCGTACGGGCAGTACTTC CASSLSSGGGSYGQYF
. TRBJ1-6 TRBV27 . TGTGCCATCAGACCTCTAGGTTCACCCCTCCACTTT CAIRPLGSPLHF
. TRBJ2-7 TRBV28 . TGTGCCAGCAGTTTATCGCGGATGGGCTACAATGAGCAGTACTTC CASSLSRMGYNEQYF
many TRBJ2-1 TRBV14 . TGTGCCAGCAGCCAACCCCCTCCAGCCTATGAGCAGTTCTTC CASSQPPPAYEQFF
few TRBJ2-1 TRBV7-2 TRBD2 TGTGCCAGCAGCGATCGACTAGCGGGTACTACGAGGAGCAATGAGCAGTTCTTC CASSDRLAGTTRSNEQFF
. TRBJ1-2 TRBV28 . TGTGCCAGCAGTGTATACAAGGGTCAAGGCTACACCTTC CASSVYKGQGYTF
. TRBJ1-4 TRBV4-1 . TGCGCCAGCAGCCAAGGCGCACCTACAACTAATGAAAAACTGTTTTTT CASSQGAPTTNEKLFF
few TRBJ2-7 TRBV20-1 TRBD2 TGCAGTGCTAGAGTGACTAGCGGCTACGAGCAGTACTTC CSARVTSGYEQYF
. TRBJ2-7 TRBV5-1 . TGCGCCAGCAGCACCCGGGACGGGACCTACGAGCAGTACTTC CASSTRDGTYEQYF
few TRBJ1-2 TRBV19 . TGTGCCAGTAGCCAGGGTCACGATTATGATGGCTACACCTTC CASSQGHDYDGYTF
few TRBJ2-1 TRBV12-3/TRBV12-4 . TGTGCCAGCAGTTTATTAACCCGAGGGGCTAGTGTCGTCCGCTCCTACAATGAGCAGTTCTTC CASSLLTRGASVVRSYNEQFF
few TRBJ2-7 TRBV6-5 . TGTGCCAGCAGTTCCTCGGGTACTCTATACTACGAGCAGTACTTC CASSSSGTLYYEQYF
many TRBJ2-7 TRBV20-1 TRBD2 TGCAGTGCAGGGACTAACCTCCGTCGGGCCTACGAGCAGTACTTC CSAGTNLRRAYEQYF
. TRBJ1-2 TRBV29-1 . TGCAGCGTTTATCAGGATGGCCACACCTTC CSVYQDGHTF
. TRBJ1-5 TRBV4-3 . TGCGCCAGCAGCCAAGAGAAGAATCAGCCCCAGCATTTT CASSQEKNQPQHF
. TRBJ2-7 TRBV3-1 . TGTGCCAGCAGCCAAGCGATCGGCACCTACGAGCAGTACTTC CASSQAIGTYEQYF
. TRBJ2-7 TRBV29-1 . TGCAGCGTTACTGGACAAGTCTCGAACGAGCAGTACTTC CSVTGQVSNEQYF
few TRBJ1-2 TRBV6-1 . TGTGCCAGCGAAATTTACCTCAGGGCCGCATATGGCTACACCTTC CASEIYLRAAYGYTF
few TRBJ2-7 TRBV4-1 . TGCGCCAGCAGCCAAGAGCTGTCAATATCTTACGAGCAGTACTTC CASSQELSISYEQYF
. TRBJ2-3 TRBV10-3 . TGTGCCATCAGTGAGTCATACCGGGACCGGGGAGATACGCAGTATTTT CAISESYRDRGDTQYF
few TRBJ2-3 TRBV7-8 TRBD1 TGTGCCAGCAGCATGACAGGGGGCGCGAGCACAGATACGCAGTATTTT CASSMTGGASTDTQYF
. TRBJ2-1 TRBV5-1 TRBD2 TGCGCCAGCAGCTTGGCCGACGGAGGGATGGCGGGAGGGAATCCTTACAATGAGCAGTTCTTC CASSLADGGMAGGNPYNEQFF
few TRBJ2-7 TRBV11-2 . TGTGCCAGCAGCGACTCTCTGAGGGCAGGGAACTACGAGCAGTACTTC CASSDSLRAGNYEQYF
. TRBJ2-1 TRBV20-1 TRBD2 TGCAGTGCTAGAGATGGGACTAGCGGGACCAATGAGCAGTTCTTC CSARDGTSGTNEQFF